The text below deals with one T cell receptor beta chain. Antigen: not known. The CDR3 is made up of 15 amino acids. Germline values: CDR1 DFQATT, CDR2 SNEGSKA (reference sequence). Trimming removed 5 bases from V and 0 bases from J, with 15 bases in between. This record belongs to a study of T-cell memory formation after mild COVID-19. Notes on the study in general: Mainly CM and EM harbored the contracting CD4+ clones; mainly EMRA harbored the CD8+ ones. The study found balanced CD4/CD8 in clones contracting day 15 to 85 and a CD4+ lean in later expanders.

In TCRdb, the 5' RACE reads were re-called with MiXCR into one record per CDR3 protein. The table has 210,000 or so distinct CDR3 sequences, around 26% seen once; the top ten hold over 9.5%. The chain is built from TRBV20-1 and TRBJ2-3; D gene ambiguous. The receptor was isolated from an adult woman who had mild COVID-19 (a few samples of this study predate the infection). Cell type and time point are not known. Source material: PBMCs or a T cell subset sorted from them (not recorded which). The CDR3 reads CSAAHSSTSTDTQYF. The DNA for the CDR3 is TGCAGTGCTGCCCACTCTAGTACTAGCACAGATACGCAGTATTTT.